Below are 13 T cell receptor beta chains sequenced from a single sample in a study of shared clonotypes between healthy human individuals. This table comes from immunoSEQ multiplex PCR, and its TCRdb copy is limited to in-frame clones, with some not included. The sample yields roughly 1,500,000 clones, around 98% seen once. The sequenced material came from naive CD4+ T cells sorted from blood. Subset in this sample: CD45RA+ positively selected. The receptors were gathered from a man aged 25-45 years in good health.

The chain carries TRBV7-9 and TRBJ2-1, with D unresolved. Deletions cut 3 bases from V and 8 bases from J, with 20 bases between. The CDR3 extends over 16 amino acids. The germline gives CDR1 SEHNR, CDR2 FQNEAQ (reference sequence). This chain's CDR3 is CASSFLASGVRDEQFF. As DNA, the CDR3 is TGTGCCAGCAGCTTTTTGGCCTCAGGTGTCAGAGATGAGCAGTTCTTC.

This clone was observed a single time. The chain employs TRBV28 and TRBJ1-1; D is unresolved. The CDR3 is 11 residues long. Trimming stripped 7 bases from V and 11 bases from J, with 14 bases between. Germline loops: CDR1 MDHEN, CDR2 SYDVKM. CDR3: CASTSPAVAFF. The DNA of the CDR3 is TGTGCCAGCACTTCGCCCGCTGTGGCTTTCTTT.

CDR3 nucleotides: TGTGCCAGCTCACCTGGGACAGGGCTAGAGACCCAGTACTTC. The encoded protein is CASSPGTGLETQYF. V usage is TRBV18 and J usage is TRBJ2-5; 9 bases align to TRBD1. The V gene's germline CDR1 is KGHSH and CDR2 LQKENI. The ends lost 3 bases at V and 4 bases at J; junction bases unmatched: 3. This CDR3 spans 14 amino acids.

Comments on this clone: The same CDR3 can be traced to other DNA sequences in this sample. V is TRBV2 and J is TRBJ1-1; possible D gene TRBD1, 5 bases. Germline CDR1 reads SNHLY; CDR2 reads FYNNEI. Trimming cost V 5 bases and J 2 bases, with 9 bases left between them. The CDR3 extends over 13 amino acids. The CDR3 loop reads CASSRGENTEAFF. CDR3 in DNA: TGTGCCAGCAGTCGAGGGGAAAACACTGAAGCTTTCTTT.

The chain couples TRBV4-1 to TRBJ2-1; no definite D call. This CDR3 contains 14 residues. The V end was cut by 0 bases, the J end by 4 bases, with 7 bases between. Germline V gene sequence: CDR1 MGHRA, CDR2 YSYEKL. The CDR3 sequence is CASSQDLGYNEQFF. CDR3 sequence (DNA): TGCGCCAGCAGCCAAGATCTTGGGTACAATGAGCAGTTCTTC.

V gene TRBV7-3 combines with J gene TRBJ2-3; TRBD2 matches at 7 bases. The CDR3 contains 13 residues. Germline CDR1 and CDR2: SGHTA and FQGTGA. Germline trimming cut 8 bases from V and 0 bases from J; bases unmatched to any gene: 2. CDR3: CASCSGSTDTQYF. The CDR3 coding sequence is TGTGCCAGCTGTAGCGGGAGCACAGATACGCAGTATTTT.

The rearrangement uses TRBV12-5 and TRBJ1-5; tentative D call: TRBD1 (6 bases). The CDR3 is made up of 16 amino acids. With 4 bases removed from V and 3 bases from J, the gap between germline ends came to 16 bases. Germline values: CDR1 LGHNT, CDR2 FRNRAP. CDR3 in amino acids: CASGYNLWTDNQPQHF. The CDR3, as DNA: TGTGCTAGTGGTTACAACCTCTGGACAGACAATCAGCCCCAGCATTTT.

The sample holds one count of this clone. This chain connects TRBV30 to TRBJ2-7; D is tentatively TRBD1 or TRBD2 (5 bases each). Germline CDR1 GTSNPN, CDR2 SVGIG (reference sequence). CDR3 length: 13 amino acids. V was clipped by 5 bases and J by 2 bases, with 13 bases between them. For the CDR3, the DNA is TGTGCCTGGGCCGGGACGCCTACCTACGAGCAGTACTTC. Translation: CAWAGTPTYEQYF.

V gene TRBV9 combines with J gene TRBJ2-1, with a possible D match to TRBD2 (5 bases). Looked up from germline, CDR1 is SGDLS and CDR2 is YYNGEE. The CDR3 spans 13 residues. V lost 2 bases, J lost 10 bases, and 13 bases lay in between. The CDR3 DNA reads as TGTGCCAGCAGCGTGGGAGCCCCGGGGGAGCAGTTCTTC. It is translated as CASSVGAPGEQFF.

Points on this clone: Other DNA sequences in the sample encode the same CDR3. The chain is built from TRBV5-1 and TRBJ2-7; D may correspond to TRBD1 or TRBD2 (5 bases each). Germline CDR1 SGHRS, CDR2 YFSETQ. The CDR3 is 14 amino acids. V gave up 0 bases and J gave up 3 bases, with 10 bases separating them. In nucleotides, the CDR3 is TGCGCCAGCAGCTTGGTTGGGGACGGCTACGAGCAGTACTTC. It is translated as CASSLVGDGYEQYF.

V is TRBV5-1 and J is TRBJ1-3; D unclear. V lost 0 bases and J 0 bases, leaving 4 bases between the germline ends. There are 14 residues in the CDR3. CDR1 and CDR2 from the germline V gene are SGHRS and YFSETQ. The CDR3 loop is CASSLEPSGNTIYF. CDR3 bases: TGCGCCAGCAGCTTGGAACCCTCTGGAAACACCATATATTTT.

The genes are TRBV11-3 and TRBJ2-1; 10 nucleotides match TRBD2. V was pared by 5 bases and J by 4 bases, with 5 bases of the junction left unmatched. The germline gives CDR1 SGHNT, CDR2 YENEEA. The CDR3 sequence is 15 residues long. For the CDR3, the DNA is TGTGCCAGCAGCCAGGGACTAGCGAATTACAATGAGCAGTTCTTC. Amino acid sequence: CASSQGLANYNEQFF.

Comments on this clone: The sample holds other DNA sequences that translate to the same CDR3. As DNA, the CDR3 is TGTGCCAGCAGCGTAGGGGTCAGAGAGACCCAGTACTTC. This codes for CASSVGVRETQYF. The V and J genes are TRBV9 and TRBJ2-5; the D is unclear. V was cut by 0 bases and J by 4 bases, with 7 bases left in between. The CDR3 sequence is 13 residues long. The germline V gene has CDR1 SGDLS and CDR2 YYNGEE.